This T cell receptor beta chain emerged from a study of shared clonotypes between healthy human individuals. CDR3 size: 11 residues. V lost 9 bases to trimming and J lost 4 bases; unmatched junction nucleotides: 2. Germline V CDR1 and CDR2: MRHNA, SNTAGT. Only in-frame clones appear in the TCRdb table, and some are missing; sequencing was by immunoSEQ multiplex PCR. The sample contains fewer than 850,000 clones, about three quarters of which appear only once. This chain joins TRBV6-4 and TRBJ2-7; 8 positions agree with TRBD1. Sequencing was carried out using memory CD4+ T cells sorted from blood. Subset given: CD45RA-negative fraction. This receptor was taken from a woman in her twenties or thirties in good health. The CDR3 sequence is CARGQEYEQYF. In nucleotides, the CDR3 is TGTGCCAGGGGACAGGAGTACGAGCAGTACTTC.